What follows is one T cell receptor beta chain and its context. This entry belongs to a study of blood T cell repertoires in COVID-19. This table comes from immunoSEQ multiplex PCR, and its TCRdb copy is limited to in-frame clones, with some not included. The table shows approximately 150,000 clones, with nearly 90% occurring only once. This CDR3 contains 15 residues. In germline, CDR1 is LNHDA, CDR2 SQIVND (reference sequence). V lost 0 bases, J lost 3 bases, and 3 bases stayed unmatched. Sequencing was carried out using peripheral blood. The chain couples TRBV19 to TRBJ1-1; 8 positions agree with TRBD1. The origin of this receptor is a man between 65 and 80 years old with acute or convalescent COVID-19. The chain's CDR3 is CASSIEDRVYTEAFF. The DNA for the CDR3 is TGTGCCAGTAGTATAGAGGACAGGGTCTACACTGAAGCTTTCTTT.